What follows are 8 T cell receptor beta chains derived from one specimen sequenced in a study of T cell changes during pregnancy in multiple sclerosis. Repertoires were generated with immunoSEQ multiplex PCR, while TCRdb's copy carries only in-frame clones and drops some. This table holds around 68,000 clones, about nine tenths found once. This specimen was peripheral blood, taken in the third trimester of pregnancy. These receptors all come from a female donor in good health, enrolled as a control in a pregnancy study.

V and J are TRBV7-8 and TRBJ2-5, with TRBD1 matching over 7 bases. The germline CDR1 and CDR2 sequences are SGHVS and FQNEAQ. This CDR3 is built from 13 residues. V shed 2 bases and J 6 bases; nucleotides not matched to a gene: 3. CDR3 DNA sequence: TGTGCCAGCAGCTTACTACAGGGGAAGACCCAGTACTTC. It encodes CASSLLQGKTQYF.

The gene calls are TRBV10-1 and TRBJ1-4; TRBD1 might be the D (6 bases). V lost 0 bases and J lost 0, with 14 bases in between. The CDR3 totals 18 residues. Germline V lookup: CDR1 WNHNN, CDR2 SYGVQD (reference sequence). The CDR3 bases are TGCGCCAGCAGTGAGTCGGAAGGGGGTCTCGCAACTAATGAAAAACTGTTTTTT. Protein sequence: CASSESEGGLATNEKLFF.

This chain joins TRBV7-9 and TRBJ1-4; 9 nucleotides match TRBD1. Trimming cost V 4 bases and J 7 bases; bases outside gene matches: 4. Germline CDR1 is SEHNR and CDR2 is FQNEAQ (reference sequence). This CDR3 has 14 amino acids. The CDR3 DNA reads as TGTGCCAGCAGCTCCGGGACAGGGTCTGAAAAACTGTTTTTT. Encoded protein: CASSSGTGSEKLFF.

This chain joins TRBV5-6 and TRBJ1-1; TRBD1 matches 8 bases. CDR3 length equals 14 residues. The germline CDR1 and CDR2 sequences are SGHDT and YYEEEE. Germline trimming cut 4 bases from V and 2 bases from J; bases unmatched to any gene: 4. CDR3 loop: CASSATGVNTEAFF. CDR3 DNA sequence: TGTGCCAGCAGCGCGACAGGGGTAAACACTGAAGCTTTCTTT.

The V and J genes are TRBV5-1 and TRBJ2-7; 7 bases are a match to TRBD1. V was clipped by 2 bases and J by 0 bases; unmatched bases: 8. The length of the CDR3 is 16 residues. The V gene's germline CDR1 is SGHRS and CDR2 YFSETQ. In DNA form, the CDR3 reads TGCGCCAGCAGCTTAAATACCGGGACAGTCTCCTACGAGCAGTACTTC. It yields the protein CASSLNTGTVSYEQYF.

This clone was detected only a few times. The V call is TRBV25-1, the J call TRBJ1-2, with TRBD1 identical over 9 bases. CDR1 and CDR2 (germline): MGHDK, SYGVNS. The CDR3 is 16 amino acids. J was trimmed by 6 bases and V by 3 bases; bases with no gene match: 11. The CDR3, as DNA: TGTGCCAGCAGTGATGGGACAGGGATTTCAGTCCATGGCTACACCTTC. Encoded protein: CASSDGTGISVHGYTF.

The count of this clone is one. The chain joins TRBV27 to TRBJ1-2; a possible D gene is TRBD1 (5 bases). This CDR3 has 14 residues. Germline V gene lookup returns CDR1 MNHEY and CDR2 SMNVEV (reference sequence). Trimming stripped 1 base from V and 7 bases from J, with 13 bases between. CDR3 region: CASSLWEGGGGYTF. DNA for the CDR3: TGTGCCAGCAGTTTATGGGAAGGCGGGGGTGGCTACACCTTC.

V usage is TRBV7-2 and J usage is TRBJ2-5; D is ambiguous. The V gene's germline CDR1 is SGHTA and CDR2 FQGNSA. Between the trimmed V and J ends, which lost 4 bases and 13 bases, there was a span of 16 bases. CDR3 length: 12 residues. CDR3 coding DNA: TGTGCCAGCAGCTCCTCCCCCCGGGTACTGTACTTC. It yields the protein CASSSSPRVLYF.